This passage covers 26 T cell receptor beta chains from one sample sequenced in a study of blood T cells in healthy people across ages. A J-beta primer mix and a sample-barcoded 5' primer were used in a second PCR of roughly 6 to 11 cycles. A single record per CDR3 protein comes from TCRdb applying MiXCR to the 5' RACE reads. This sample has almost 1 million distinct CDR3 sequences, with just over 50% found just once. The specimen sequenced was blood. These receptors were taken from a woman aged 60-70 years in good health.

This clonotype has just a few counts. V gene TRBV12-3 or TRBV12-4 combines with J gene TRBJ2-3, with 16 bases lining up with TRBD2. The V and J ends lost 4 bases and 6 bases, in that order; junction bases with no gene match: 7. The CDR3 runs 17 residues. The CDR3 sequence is CASSWGTSGRASDTQYF. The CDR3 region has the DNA TGTGCCAGCAGTTGGGGGACTAGCGGGAGGGCCTCCGATACGCAGTATTTT.

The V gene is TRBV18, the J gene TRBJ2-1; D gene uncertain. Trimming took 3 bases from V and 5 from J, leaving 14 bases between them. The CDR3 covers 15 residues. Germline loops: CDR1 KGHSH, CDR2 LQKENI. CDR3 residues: CASSPSSEWNNEQFF. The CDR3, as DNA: TGTGCCAGCTCACCGTCTTCGGAGTGGAACAATGAGCAGTTCTTC.

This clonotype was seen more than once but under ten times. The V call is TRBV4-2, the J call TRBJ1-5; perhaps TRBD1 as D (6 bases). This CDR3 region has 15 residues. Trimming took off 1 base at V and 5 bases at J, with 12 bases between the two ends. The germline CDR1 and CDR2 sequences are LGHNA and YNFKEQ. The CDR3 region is CASSQGEQGDQPQHF. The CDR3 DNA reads TGTGCCAGCAGCCAAGGTGAACAGGGAGATCAGCCCCAGCATTTT.

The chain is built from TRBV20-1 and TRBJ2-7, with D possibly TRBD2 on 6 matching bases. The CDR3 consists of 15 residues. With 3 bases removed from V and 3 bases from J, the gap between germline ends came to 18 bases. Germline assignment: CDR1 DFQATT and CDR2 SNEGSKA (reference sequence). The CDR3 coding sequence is TGCAGTGCTAGTAATCCCGGCGGGAAGAGCTACGAGCAGTACTTC. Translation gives CSASNPGGKSYEQYF.

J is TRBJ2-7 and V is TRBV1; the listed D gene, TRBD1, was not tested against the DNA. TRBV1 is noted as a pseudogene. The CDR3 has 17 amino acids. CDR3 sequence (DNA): TGCACCAGCAGCCGAGGGGTCCCCGGGACAGAACACTACGAGCAGTACTTC. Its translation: CTSSRGVPGTEHYEQYF.

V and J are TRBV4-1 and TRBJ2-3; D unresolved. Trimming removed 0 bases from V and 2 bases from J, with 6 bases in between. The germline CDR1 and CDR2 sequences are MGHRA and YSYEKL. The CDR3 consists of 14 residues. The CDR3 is CASSQERLTDTQYF. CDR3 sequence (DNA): TGCGCCAGCAGCCAAGAACGGCTCACAGATACGCAGTATTTT.

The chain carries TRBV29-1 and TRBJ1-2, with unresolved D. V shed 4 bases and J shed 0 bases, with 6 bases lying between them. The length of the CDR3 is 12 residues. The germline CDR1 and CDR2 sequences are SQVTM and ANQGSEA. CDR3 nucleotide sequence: TGCAGCGTTGGTCAGGCTAACTATGGCTACACCTTC. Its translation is CSVGQANYGYTF.

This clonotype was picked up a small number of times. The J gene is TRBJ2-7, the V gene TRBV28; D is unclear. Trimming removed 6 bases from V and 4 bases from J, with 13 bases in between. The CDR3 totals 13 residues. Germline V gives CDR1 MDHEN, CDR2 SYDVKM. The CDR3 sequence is CASSHRSDYEQYF. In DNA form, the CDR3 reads TGTGCCAGCAGCCACCGATCGGATTACGAGCAGTACTTC.

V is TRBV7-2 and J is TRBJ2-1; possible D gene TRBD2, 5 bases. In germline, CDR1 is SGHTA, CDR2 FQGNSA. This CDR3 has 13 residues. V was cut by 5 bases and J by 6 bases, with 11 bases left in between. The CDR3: CASSRVGVNEQFF. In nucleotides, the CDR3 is TGTGCCAGCAGCCGTGTCGGGGTCAATGAGCAGTTCTTC.

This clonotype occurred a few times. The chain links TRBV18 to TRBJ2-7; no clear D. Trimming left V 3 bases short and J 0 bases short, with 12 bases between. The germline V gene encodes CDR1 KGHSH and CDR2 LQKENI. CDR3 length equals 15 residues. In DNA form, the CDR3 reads TGTGCCAGCTCACCTGAGGCTGTGAGCTCCTACGAGCAGTACTTC. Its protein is CASSPEAVSSYEQYF. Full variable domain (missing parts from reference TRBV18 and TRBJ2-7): NAGVMQNPRHLVRRRGQEARLRCSPMKGHSHVYWYRQLPEEGLKFMVYLQKENIIDESGMPKERFSAEFPKEGPSILRIQQVVRGDSAAYFCASSPEAVSSYEQYFGPGTRLTVT.

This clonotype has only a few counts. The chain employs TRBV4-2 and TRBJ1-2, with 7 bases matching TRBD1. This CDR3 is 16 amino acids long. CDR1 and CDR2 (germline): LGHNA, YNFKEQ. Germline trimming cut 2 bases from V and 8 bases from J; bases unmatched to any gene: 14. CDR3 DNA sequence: TGTGCCAGCAGCCAACCCGACAGGGAAGGAGGGCGAGGCTACACCTTC. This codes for CASSQPDREGGRGYTF.

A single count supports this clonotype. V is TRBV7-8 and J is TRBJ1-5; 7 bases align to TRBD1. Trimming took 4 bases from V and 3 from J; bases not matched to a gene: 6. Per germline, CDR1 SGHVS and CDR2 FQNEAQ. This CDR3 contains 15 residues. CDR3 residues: CASSSTGTVNQPQHF. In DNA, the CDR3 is TGTGCCAGCAGCTCGACCGGGACAGTCAATCAGCCCCAGCATTTT.

As DNA, the CDR3 is TGTGCCAGCAGCCCAGCTAACAGTCTCGAGGTCTACGAGCAGTACTTC. Translated: CASSPANSLEVYEQYF. The chain couples TRBV3-1 to TRBJ2-7; D remains ambiguous. This CDR3 has 16 residues. Germline-derived CDR1 and CDR2 are LGHDT and YNNKEL (reference sequence). V was clipped by 4 bases and J by 3 bases, with 19 bases between them.

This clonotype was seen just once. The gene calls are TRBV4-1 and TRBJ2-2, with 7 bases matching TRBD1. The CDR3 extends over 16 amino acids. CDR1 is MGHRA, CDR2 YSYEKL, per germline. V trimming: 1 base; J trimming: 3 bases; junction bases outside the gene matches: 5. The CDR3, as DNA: TGCGCCAGCAGCCAAGGTGGGGGACAGTACACCGGGGAGCTGTTTTTT. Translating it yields CASSQGGGQYTGELFF.

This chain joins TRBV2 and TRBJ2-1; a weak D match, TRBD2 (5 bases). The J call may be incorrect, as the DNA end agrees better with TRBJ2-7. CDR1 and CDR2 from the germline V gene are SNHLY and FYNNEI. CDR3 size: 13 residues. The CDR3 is CASRERFYNEQYF. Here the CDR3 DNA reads TGTGCCAGCAGGGAGCGGTTCTACAATGAGCAGTACTTC.

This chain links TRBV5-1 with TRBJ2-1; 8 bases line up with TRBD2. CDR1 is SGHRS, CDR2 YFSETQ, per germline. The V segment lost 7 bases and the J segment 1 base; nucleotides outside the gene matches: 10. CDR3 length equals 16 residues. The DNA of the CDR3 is TGCGCCAGCGGACTAGCCCCTCTGGGGTCCTACAATGAGCAGTTCTTC. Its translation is CASGLAPLGSYNEQFF. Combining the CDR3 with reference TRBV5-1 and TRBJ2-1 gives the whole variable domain KAGVTQTPRYLIKTRGQQVTLSCSPISGHRSVSWYQQTPGQGLQFLFEYFSETQRNKGNFPGRFSGRQFSNSRSEMNVSTLELGDSALYLCASGLAPLGSYNEQFFGPGTRLTVL.

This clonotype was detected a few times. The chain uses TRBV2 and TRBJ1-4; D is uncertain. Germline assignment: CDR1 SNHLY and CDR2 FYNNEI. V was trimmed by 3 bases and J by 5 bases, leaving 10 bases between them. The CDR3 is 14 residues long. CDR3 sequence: CASSDDNYNEKLFF. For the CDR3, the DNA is TGTGCCAGCAGTGATGACAACTACAATGAAAAACTGTTTTTT.

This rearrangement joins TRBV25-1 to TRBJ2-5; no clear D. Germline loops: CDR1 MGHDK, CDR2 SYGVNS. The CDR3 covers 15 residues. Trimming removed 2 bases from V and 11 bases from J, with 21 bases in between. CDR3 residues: CASSEPLGGGTEQYF. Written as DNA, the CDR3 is TGTGCCAGCAGTGAACCCCTGGGTGGCGGCACTGAGCAGTACTTC.

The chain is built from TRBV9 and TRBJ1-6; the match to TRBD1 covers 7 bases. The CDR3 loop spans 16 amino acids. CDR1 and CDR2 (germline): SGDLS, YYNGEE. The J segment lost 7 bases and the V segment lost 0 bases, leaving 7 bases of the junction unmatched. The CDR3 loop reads CASSVGQGGGNSPLHF. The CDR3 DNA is TGTGCCAGCAGCGTAGGTCAGGGAGGGGGCAATTCACCCCTCCACTTT.

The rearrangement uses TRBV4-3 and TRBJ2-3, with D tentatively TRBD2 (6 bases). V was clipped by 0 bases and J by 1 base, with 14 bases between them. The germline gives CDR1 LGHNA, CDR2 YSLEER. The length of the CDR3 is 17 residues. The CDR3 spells CASSQDLASEGTDTQYF. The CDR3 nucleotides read TGCGCCAGCAGCCAAGATCTCGCTAGCGAAGGCACAGATACGCAGTATTTT.

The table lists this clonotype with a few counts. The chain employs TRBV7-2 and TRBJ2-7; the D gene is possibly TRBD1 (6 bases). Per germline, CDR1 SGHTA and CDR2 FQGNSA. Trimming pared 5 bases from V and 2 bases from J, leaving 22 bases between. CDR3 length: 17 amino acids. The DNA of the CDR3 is TGTGCCAGCAGCCCCGAGGGGGAGTGGACCTGGGCCTACGAGCAGTACTTC. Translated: CASSPEGEWTWAYEQYF.

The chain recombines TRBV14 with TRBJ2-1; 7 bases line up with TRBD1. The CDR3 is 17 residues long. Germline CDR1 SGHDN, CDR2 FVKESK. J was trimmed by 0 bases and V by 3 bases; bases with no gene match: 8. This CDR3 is CASSHRTGASSYNEQFF. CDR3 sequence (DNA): TGTGCCAGCAGCCACCGGACAGGCGCTTCCTCCTACAATGAGCAGTTCTTC.

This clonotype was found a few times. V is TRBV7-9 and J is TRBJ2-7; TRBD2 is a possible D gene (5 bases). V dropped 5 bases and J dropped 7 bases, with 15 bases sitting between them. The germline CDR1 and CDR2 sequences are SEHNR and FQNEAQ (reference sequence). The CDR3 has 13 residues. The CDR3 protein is CASSRFAGDEQYF. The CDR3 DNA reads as TGTGCCAGCAGCCGTTTTGCGGGCGATGAGCAGTACTTC.

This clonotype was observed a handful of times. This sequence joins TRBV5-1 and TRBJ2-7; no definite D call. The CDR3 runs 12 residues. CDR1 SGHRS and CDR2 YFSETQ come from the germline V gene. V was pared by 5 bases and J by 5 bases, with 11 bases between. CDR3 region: CASSEAGDEQYF. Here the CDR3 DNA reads TGCGCCAGCAGTGAGGCTGGGGACGAGCAGTACTTC.

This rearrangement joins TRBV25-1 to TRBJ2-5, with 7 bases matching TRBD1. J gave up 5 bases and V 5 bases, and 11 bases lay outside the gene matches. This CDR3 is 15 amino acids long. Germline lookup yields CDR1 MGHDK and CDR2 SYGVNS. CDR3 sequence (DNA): TGTGCCAGCAGTAAGAGACAGGGAAAAGGGGAGACCCAGTACTTC. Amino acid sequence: CASSKRQGKGETQYF.

CDR3 DNA sequence: TGCGCCAGCAGCGTGGCCGTACCGAACAATGAGCAGTTCTTC. Translation gives CASSVAVPNNEQFF. This rearrangement joins TRBV5-1 to TRBJ2-1; no firm D call. V shed 4 bases and J shed 5 bases, with 13 bases lying between them. CDR1 and CDR2 (germline): SGHRS, YFSETQ. The length of the CDR3 is 14 residues.